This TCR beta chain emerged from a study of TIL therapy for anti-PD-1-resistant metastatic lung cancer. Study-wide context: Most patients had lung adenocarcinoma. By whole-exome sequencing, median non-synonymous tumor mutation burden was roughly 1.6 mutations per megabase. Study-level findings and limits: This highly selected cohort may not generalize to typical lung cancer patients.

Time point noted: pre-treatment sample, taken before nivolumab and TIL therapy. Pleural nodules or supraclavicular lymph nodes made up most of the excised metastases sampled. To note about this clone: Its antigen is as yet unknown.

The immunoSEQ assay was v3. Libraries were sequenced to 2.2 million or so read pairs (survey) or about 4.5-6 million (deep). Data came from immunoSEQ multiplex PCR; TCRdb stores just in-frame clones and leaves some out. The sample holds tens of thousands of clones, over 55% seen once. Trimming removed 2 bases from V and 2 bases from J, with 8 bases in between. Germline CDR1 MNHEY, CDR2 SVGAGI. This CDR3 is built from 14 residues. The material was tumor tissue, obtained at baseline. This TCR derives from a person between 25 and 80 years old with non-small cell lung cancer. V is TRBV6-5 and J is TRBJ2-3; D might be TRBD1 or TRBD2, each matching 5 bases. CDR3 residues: CASSYEGHTDTQYF. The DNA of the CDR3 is TGTGCCAGCAGTTACGAGGGGCACACAGATACGCAGTATTTT.